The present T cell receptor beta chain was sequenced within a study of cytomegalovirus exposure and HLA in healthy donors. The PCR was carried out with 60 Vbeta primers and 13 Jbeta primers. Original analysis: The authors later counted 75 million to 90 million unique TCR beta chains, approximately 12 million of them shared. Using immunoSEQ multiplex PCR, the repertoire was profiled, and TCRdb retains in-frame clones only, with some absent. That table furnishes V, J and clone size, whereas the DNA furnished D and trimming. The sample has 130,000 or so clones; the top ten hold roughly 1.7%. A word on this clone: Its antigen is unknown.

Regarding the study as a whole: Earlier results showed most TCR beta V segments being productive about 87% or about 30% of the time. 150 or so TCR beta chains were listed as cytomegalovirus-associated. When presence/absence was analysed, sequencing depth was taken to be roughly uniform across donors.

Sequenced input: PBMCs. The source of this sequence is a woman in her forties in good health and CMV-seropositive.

Here the CDR3 DNA reads TGTGCCAGCAGCTCTCAGGGCAGCCGAGCAGATACGCAGTATTTT. Translated: CASSSQGSRADTQYF. The V and J genes are TRBV7-3 and TRBJ2-3; tentatively, D is TRBD1 (5 bases). The V gene lost 4 bases and the J gene lost 4 bases, with 15 bases spanning the gap. The germline V gene has CDR1 SGHTA and CDR2 FQGTGA. The CDR3 has 15 amino acids.